The next 8 T cell receptor beta chains were all read from a single sample in a study of T cell responses to AZD1222 COVID-19 vaccine. Here immunoSEQ multiplex PCR was the method, and the copy in TCRdb shows in-frame clones only, minus some. The table has tens of thousands of clones, about 92% seen once. Here the sequenced sample was peripheral blood, taken on day 0 of AZD1222 vaccination. These receptors originate from an adult in good health.

This clone was seen more than once but under ten times. This sequence joins TRBV2 and TRBJ2-7, with a weak D call TRBD2 (6 bases). CDR1 is SNHLY, CDR2 FYNNEI, per germline. V was clipped by 6 bases and J by 2 bases, with 14 bases between them. This CDR3 region has 14 residues. This chain's CDR3 is CASSGGLGPYEQYF. CDR3 nucleotide sequence: TGTGCCAGCAGCGGGGGACTGGGCCCCTACGAGCAGTACTTC.

The V gene is TRBV2, the J gene TRBJ2-7; 13 nucleotides match TRBD2. V lost 6 bases to trimming and J lost 5 bases; unmatched junction nucleotides: 7. From germline, CDR1 is SNHLY and CDR2 FYNNEI. The CDR3 contains 15 residues. This chain's CDR3 is CASRRTSGSLDEQYF. DNA for the CDR3: TGTGCCAGCAGACGGACTAGCGGGAGTCTCGACGAGCAGTACTTC.

This chain uses TRBV7-9 with TRBJ2-1; 10 bases are a match to TRBD2. This CDR3 spans 16 amino acids. Germline trimming cut 3 bases from V and 8 bases from J; bases unmatched to any gene: 10. The germline V gene encodes CDR1 SEHNR and CDR2 FQNEAQ (reference sequence). This CDR3 is CASSFRAGGPVDEQFF. The CDR3 coding sequence is TGTGCCAGCAGCTTTCGAGCGGGGGGGCCGGTGGATGAGCAGTTCTTC.

The V and J genes are TRBV7-8 and TRBJ1-1; D gene uncertain. The CDR3 contains 12 residues. Germline-derived CDR1 and CDR2 are SGHVS and FQNEAQ. The germline V and J ends were trimmed by 5 bases and 10 bases, with 14 bases remaining between them. CDR3 sequence: CASSPPRGGAFF. DNA for the CDR3: TGTGCCAGCAGCCCCCCCCGAGGAGGAGCTTTCTTT.

The chain recombines TRBV7-8 with TRBJ2-7; D gene uncertain. Germline CDR1 and CDR2: SGHVS and FQNEAQ. Trimming removed 5 bases at V and 5 bases at J, with 10 bases between. This CDR3 comprises 12 residues. The CDR3 is CASSQFPHEQYF. The CDR3 region has the DNA TGTGCCAGCAGCCAGTTTCCCCACGAGCAGTACTTC.

This rearrangement joins TRBV2 to TRBJ1-5; no firm D call. CDR1 is SNHLY, CDR2 FYNNEI, per germline. Trimming shortened V by 7 bases and J by 5 bases, and 12 bases separated the two germline ends. CDR3 size: 13 residues. Here the CDR3 reads CASISQPDQPQHF. CDR3 nucleotide sequence: TGTGCCAGCATTTCCCAGCCCGATCAGCCCCAGCATTTT.

CDR3 amino acids: CASSAGGDPGGRGAYNEQFF. CDR3 bases: TGTGCCAGCTCCGCGGGTGGAGACCCCGGAGGGCGGGGTGCCTACAATGAGCAGTTCTTC. This chain joins TRBV18 and TRBJ2-1, with D perhaps TRBD2 (6 bases). Looked up from germline, CDR1 is KGHSH and CDR2 is LQKENI. The CDR3 has 20 amino acids. The V end was cut by 6 bases, the J end by 2 bases, with 29 bases between.

As for this clone: At one end, the junction sequence differs from germline, possibly due to a read error. The chain links TRBV27 to TRBJ1-2, with no clear D. The germline CDR1 and CDR2 sequences are MNHEY and SMNVEV (reference sequence). This CDR3 has 13 residues. CDR3 protein: CASSLGLTDGYTF. For the CDR3, the DNA is TGTGCCAGCAGTTTAGGACTGACCGATGGCTATACCTTC.